Presented here are 8 T cell receptor beta chains from one specimen sequenced in a study of Ad26.COV2.S vaccination and SARS-CoV-2 variants. The protocol was immunoSEQ multiplex PCR, while the TCRdb copy is restricted to in-frame clones and leaves out a portion. The repertoire consists of roughly 40,000 clones, with 83% occurring once and the leading ten covering about half. The sample consisted of peripheral blood, taken after recovery from COVID-19. These receptors all stem from a human donor who had recovered from COVID-19.

The rearrangement joins TRBV6-4 to TRBJ2-5; TRBD2 matches at 9 bases. The V gene's germline CDR1 is MRHNA and CDR2 SNTAGT. Unmatched junction bases numbered 16, after V lost 9 bases and J lost 5 bases. The CDR3 sequence is 16 residues long. The CDR3 is CASTFSTPGLAETQYF. CDR3 nucleotides: TGTGCCAGTACCTTTAGCACCCCGGGACTAGCTGAGACCCAGTACTTC.

The chain joins TRBV28 to TRBJ2-2; TRBD2 aligns across 9 bases. The V segment lost 4 bases and the J segment 3 bases; nucleotides outside the gene matches: 3. Germline V gene sequence: CDR1 MDHEN, CDR2 SYDVKM. This CDR3 region has 15 residues. The DNA of the CDR3 is TGTGCCAGCAGTTCCCTAGCGGGATACACCGGGGAGCTGTTTTTT. Translated: CASSSLAGYTGELFF. Variable domain in full (rest from reference TRBV28 and TRBJ2-2): DVKVTQSSRYLVKRTGEKVFLECVQDMDHENMFWYRQDPGLGLRLIYFSYDVKMKEKGDIPEGYSVSREKKERFSLILESASTNQTSMYLCASSSLAGYTGELFFGEGSRLTVL.

The chain's CDR3 is CASSLVRGKDNEQFF. The CDR3 DNA reads TGCGCCAGCAGCTTGGTGCGGGGTAAGGACAATGAGCAGTTCTTC. The chain has TRBV5-1 and TRBJ2-1; weak D call: TRBD2 (6 bases). The CDR3 length is 15 residues. Germline lookup yields CDR1 SGHRS and CDR2 YFSETQ. Trimming took off 0 bases at V and 5 bases at J, with 12 bases between the two ends.

This sequence joins TRBV4-1 and TRBJ2-1; TRBD1 or TRBD2 may be the D gene (5 bases each). Trimming stripped 2 bases from V and 4 bases from J, with 15 bases between. Germline values: CDR1 MGHRA, CDR2 YSYEKL. This CDR3 has 16 residues. The CDR3 sequence is CASSQSGLGTYNEQFF. The CDR3 DNA reads TGCGCCAGCAGCCAATCGGGGCTGGGGACGTACAATGAGCAGTTCTTC.

The genes are TRBV11-2 and TRBJ2-1, with 8 bases identical to TRBD2. J was trimmed by 0 bases and V by 5 bases; bases with no gene match: 6. Germline CDR1 reads SGHAT; CDR2 reads FQNNGV. There are 16 residues in the CDR3. The CDR3 nucleotides are TGTGCCAGCAGCCCCCGGGGGGGAAACTCCTACAATGAGCAGTTCTTC. Residues: CASSPRGGNSYNEQFF.

The chain carries TRBV5-1 and TRBJ2-5, with a tentative D call TRBD2 (6 bases). V was clipped by 0 bases and J by 4 bases, with 13 bases between them. There are 15 residues in the CDR3. Germline CDR1 reads SGHRS; CDR2 reads YFSETQ. CDR3 in DNA: TGCGCCAGCAGCTTGGTTTTAGGAGGGCCAGAGACCCAGTACTTC. This codes for CASSLVLGGPETQYF.

This clone was seen a few times. This chain's CDR3 is CASSYKGQGPYEQYF. CDR3 in DNA: TGTGCCAGCAGTTATAAGGGACAGGGCCCCTACGAGCAGTACTTC. The chain employs TRBV6-2 or TRBV6-3 and TRBJ2-7; 9 positions match TRBD1. The CDR3 contains 15 residues. The germline V gene encodes CDR1 MNHEY and CDR2 SVGEGT. With 3 bases clipped from V and 2 bases from J, the junction kept 5 bases outside the gene matches.

V and J are TRBV19 and TRBJ1-6, with 7 positions matching TRBD1. After removal of 6 bases from V and 6 bases from J, the junction contained 2 bases not matched to a gene. This CDR3 spans 13 amino acids. Germline V gene data show CDR1 as LNHDA and CDR2 as SQIVND (reference sequence). DNA of the CDR3: TGTGCCAGTAGGACAGGGACTAATTCACCCCTCCACTTT. It codes for CASRTGTNSPLHF.